Listed below are T cell receptor beta chains from one sample, sequenced in a study of regulatory T cells in long-lasting Graves disease. TCRdb reanalysed the multiplex PCR reads using MiXCR and keeps one entry per CDR3 protein. The sample lists hundreds of thousands of distinct CDR3 sequences; 15% to 20% were seen once. The same sample was also studied in work on T cells in Graves' hyperthyroidism and ophthalmopathy.

Sequenced here: peripheral blood mononuclear cells (PBMCs), sampled at new diagnosis, from a patient treated with antithyroid drugs. The receptors come from a woman aged 30 to 39 with Graves disease. The CDR3 runs from the conserved cysteine through the conserved F or W. D genes are given only for firm matches. Size is stated for part of the rows, as once, few or many counts, or as a class when the clone is expanded.

V gene	J gene	D gene	CDR3 length	clone size	CDR3 protein	CDR3 DNA
TRBV5-5	TRBJ1-1	-	15	many	CASSPPGGVNTEAFF	TGTGCCAGCTCACCCCCGGGGGGTGTGAACACTGAAGCTTTCTTT
TRBV12-3/TRBV12-4	TRBJ2-5	TRBD1	14	few	CASRSWDRGETQYF	TGTGCCAGCAGAAGTTGGGACAGAGGAGAGACCCAGTACTTC
TRBV6-1	TRBJ2-2	TRBD2	19	-	CASSEQALAGVGNTGELFF	TGTGCCAGCAGTGAACAGGCACTAGCGGGAGTCGGTAACACCGGGGAGCTGTTTTTT
TRBV14	TRBJ2-3	TRBD2	19	-	CASSHPLDQRGLYTDTQYF	TGTGCCAGCAGCCACCCCTTAGACCAGCGGGGACTATACACAGATACGCAGTATTTT
TRBV12-3/TRBV12-4	TRBJ1-3	-	15	many	CASSLLRGSGNTIYF	TGTGCCAGCAGTTTACTCAGGGGCTCAGGAAACACCATATATTTT
TRBV7-9	TRBJ2-7	-	11	few	CASSYTNEQYF	TGTGCCAGCAGCTACACGAACGAGCAGTACTTC
TRBV28	TRBJ1-1	-	12	many	CASRFLNTEAFF	TGTGCCAGCAGATTTCTGAACACTGAAGCTTTCTTT
TRBV20-1	TRBJ1-2	-	12	-	CSARDTVTGYTF	TGCAGTGCTAGAGATACCGTGACCGGCTACACCTTC
TRBV12-3/TRBV12-4	TRBJ1-2	-	13	many	CASSLAPLYGYTF	TGTGCCAGCAGTTTAGCGCCCCTCTATGGCTACACCTTC
TRBV20-1	TRBJ1-2	TRBD1	15	-	CSAPDRRKPLYGYTF	TGCAGTGCTCCGGACAGGCGAAAACCCCTCTATGGCTACACCTTC
TRBV2	TRBJ2-1	TRBD1	13	many	CASSGDRHNEQFF	TGTGCCAGCAGTGGGGACAGGCACAATGAGCAGTTCTTC
TRBV24-1	TRBJ1-5	TRBD1	15	many	CATSRTGTGDQPQHF	TGTGCCACCAGTAGAACCGGGACAGGGGATCAGCCCCAGCATTTT
TRBV12-3/TRBV12-4	TRBJ2-1	-	11	many	CASGQFNEQFF	TGTGCCAGCGGCCAATTCAATGAGCAGTTCTTC
TRBV6-1	TRBJ1-5	TRBD1	15	few	CASSTREGAGQPQHF	TGTGCCAGCTCAACTAGGGAGGGGGCTGGTCAGCCCCAGCATTTT
TRBV18	TRBJ2-1	-	14	-	CASSPGTPSNEQFF	TGTGCCAGCTCACCCGGGACACCCTCCAATGAGCAGTTCTTC
TRBV6-2/TRBV6-3	TRBJ2-1	-	15	many	CASSYRFGTYNEQFF	TGTGCCAGCAGTTATCGGTTCGGGACTTACAATGAGCAGTTCTTC
TRBV7-3	TRBJ2-2	-	15	few	CASSARDAANGGLFF	TGTGCCAGCAGCGCCCGGGACGCAGCGAACGGGGGGCTGTTTTTT
TRBV30	TRBJ1-2	-	14	many	CAWSRGAQGYGYTF	TGTGCCTGGAGTAGGGGGGCGCAGGGCTATGGCTACACCTTC
TRBV19	TRBJ2-1	-	17	-	CASRKRAGTDSYNEQFF	TGTGCCAGTAGGAAACGGGCGGGGACTGACTCCTACAATGAGCAGTTCTTC
TRBV5-1	TRBJ2-3	TRBD2	20	-	CASSLQGDAGGGTSTDTQYF	TGCGCCAGCAGCCTGCAGGGCGATGCGGGAGGAGGCACCAGCACAGATACGCAGTATTTT
TRBV20-1	TRBJ1-5	-	17	many	CSARDRGGGSSNQPQHF	TGCAGTGCTAGAGATCGGGGGGGAGGGAGTAGCAATCAGCCCCAGCATTTT
TRBV7-9	TRBJ2-5	TRBD1	15	many	CASSLGDRSVETQYF	TGTGCCAGCAGCTTGGGGGACAGGAGTGTAGAGACCCAGTACTTC
TRBV6-1	TRBJ1-4	TRBD1	15	-	CASSLLRDSYEKLFF	TGTGCCAGCAGTCTACTCCGGGACAGCTATGAAAAACTGTTTTTT
TRBV9	TRBJ1-5	-	12	-	CASGQEDQPQHF	TGTGCCAGCGGGCAGGAAGATCAGCCCCAGCATTTT
TRBV12-3/TRBV12-4	TRBJ2-5	-	15	many	CASSLRGVLEETQYF	TGTGCCAGCAGTTTACGCGGGGTATTGGAAGAGACCCAGTACTTC
TRBV5-4	TRBJ1-1	-	13	-	CASSLVTGNEAFF	TGTGCCAGCAGCTTGGTGACAGGCAATGAAGCTTTCTTT
TRBV7-3	TRBJ2-2	TRBD2	19	-	CASSLTGLAGAWDTGELFF	TGTGCCAGCAGCTTAACTGGACTAGCGGGAGCTTGGGACACCGGGGAGCTGTTTTTT
TRBV10-3	TRBJ2-7	TRBD2	14	-	CAIRTGLADYEQYF	TGTGCCATCCGCACAGGACTAGCAGATTACGAGCAGTACTTC
TRBV4-1	TRBJ2-1	TRBD1	18	-	CASSLKPGTGESYNEQFF	TGCGCCAGCAGCCTTAAACCAGGGACAGGAGAATCCTACAATGAGCAGTTCTTC
TRBV27	TRBJ2-1	TRBD1	16	many	CASSLDRPSIRDEQFF	TGTGCCAGCAGCTTGGACAGGCCTTCGATTCGGGATGAGCAGTTCTTC
TRBV20-1	TRBJ2-3	TRBD2	16	few	CSARALLAGEADTQYF	TGCAGTGCTAGAGCCCTGCTAGCGGGAGAGGCAGATACGCAGTATTTT
TRBV11-2	TRBJ2-1	-	14	many	CASSPPAGYNEQFF	TGTGCCAGCAGCCCCCCAGCCGGCTACAATGAGCAGTTCTTC
TRBV6-5	TRBJ2-7	-	16	many	CASSYSQGSINYEQYF	TGTGCCAGCAGTTACTCGCAAGGGAGCATAAACTACGAGCAGTACTTC
TRBV6-1	TRBJ2-2	-	11	many	CATTMAGELFF	TGTGCCACCACGATGGCCGGGGAGCTGTTTTTT
TRBV18	TRBJ2-1	-	16	few	CASSDQSSSSYNEQFF	TGTGCCAGCTCCGACCAGTCCTCGAGCTCCTACAATGAGCAGTTCTTC
TRBV18	TRBJ2-7	TRBD2	16	few	CASSPGLAGVGYEQYF	TGTGCCAGCTCACCGGGACTAGCGGGAGTGGGCTACGAGCAGTACTTC
TRBV20-1	TRBJ1-6	-	14	-	CSASPYRNNSPLHF	TGCAGTGCTAGCCCCTATAGAAATAATTCACCCCTCCACTTT
TRBV20-1	TRBJ1-2	-	12	-	CSARDPGGGYTF	TGCAGTGCTAGAGACCCGGGAGGTGGCTACACCTTC
TRBV7-6	TRBJ1-2	-	14	many	CASSPRPGNYGYTF	TGTGCCAGCAGCCCTAGGCCCGGTAACTATGGCTACACCTTC
TRBV6-2/TRBV6-3	TRBJ2-1	-	14	few	CASSRAGNYNEQFF	TGTGCCAGCAGCAGGGCAGGGAATTACAATGAGCAGTTCTTC
TRBV6-1	TRBJ2-7	-	14	few	CASRNPTLADEQYF	TGTGCCAGCAGGAACCCTACGCTTGCGGACGAGCAGTACTTC
TRBV5-1	TRBJ2-1	-	15	few	CASSLAVGKYNEQFF	TGCGCCAGCAGCTTGGCCGTAGGAAAGTACAATGAGCAGTTCTTC
TRBV27	TRBJ2-7	TRBD1	14	few	CASTRGQVSYEQYF	TGTGCCAGCACCCGCGGACAGGTCTCCTACGAGCAGTACTTC
TRBV10-3	TRBJ2-7	-	14	many	CAISVQAAVNEQYF	TGTGCCATCAGTGTGCAGGCCGCCGTCAACGAGCAGTACTTC
TRBV6-5	TRBJ1-1	-	15	many	CASSYYPRGNTEAFF	TGTGCCAGCAGTTACTACCCCCGGGGGAACACTGAAGCTTTCTTT
TRBV18	TRBJ1-1	-	15	-	CASSPQLEGYTEAFF	TGTGCCAGCTCACCACAACTCGAAGGATACACTGAAGCTTTCTTT
TRBV5-1	TRBJ1-1	-	13	many	CASKPTENTEAFF	TGCGCCAGCAAACCGACAGAGAACACTGAAGCTTTCTTT